The present entry profiles one T cell receptor (beta chain) with its context. Its antigen is unknown. The entry originates in a study of T cells in tuberculosis. Study background: PBMC were archived before or within 7 days of starting treatment.

The germline V gene encodes CDR1 SGHKS and CDR2 YYEKEE (reference sequence). Unmatched junction bases numbered 6, after V lost 4 bases and J lost 3 bases. The CDR3 totals 14 residues. Time point meaning: new active TB diagnosis, blood taken before or within 7 days of starting treatment. TCRdb's copy holds only in-frame clones and misses some; the assay was immunoSEQ multiplex PCR. This sample has thousands of clones, with approximately 98% found just once. Broader study findings: The TCR-beta difference was not significant; alpha differences partly reflected length.

The specimen comprised PBMCs, sampled at tuberculosis diagnosis. The TCR originated in an adult with tuberculosis. The chain joins TRBV5-5 to TRBJ1-1, with 7 positions matching TRBD1. This CDR3 reads CASSDRERDTEAFF. In nucleotides, the CDR3 is TGTGCCAGCAGCGACAGGGAGAGGGACACTGAAGCTTTCTTT.